Each of the 25 T cell receptor beta chains below was sequenced from the same sample in a study of T cell repertoires in cytomegalovirus infection. These receptors' targets are unknown. TCRdb re-called the reads through MiXCR, storing one row per CDR3 protein. Altogether 450,000 to 600,000 distinct CDR3 sequences are present, roughly 42% being singletons, with the ten largest covering 40% to 50%. The sequencing here drew on cultured PBMCs, taken from culture after CMV antigen stimulation. These receptors were obtained from a human donor in good health (CMV status not recorded). Some clones in this sample may be carry-over from other donors' samples.

The sample holds a few counts of this clonotype. The chain links TRBV6-1 to TRBJ2-7; TRBD2 agrees at 11 bases. The CDR3 runs to 16 residues. J lost 2 bases, V lost 4 bases, and 7 bases had no gene match. Looked up from germline, CDR1 is MNHNS and CDR2 is SASEGT. CDR3 DNA sequence: TGTGCCAGCAGTGCTTCGACTAGCGGGACTACCTACGAGCAGTACTTC. This translates into CASSASTSGTTYEQYF.

There are a few counts of this clonotype. CDR3 sequence (DNA): TGTGCCAGCAGCCCGAACCAGGGGGATGGCTACACCTTC. This gives the protein CASSPNQGDGYTF. This sequence joins TRBV7-2 and TRBJ1-2; 7 bases align to TRBD1. Germline CDR1 reads SGHTA; CDR2 reads FQGNSA. The CDR3 consists of 13 residues. V gave up 5 bases and J gave up 6 bases; unmatched junction bases: 6.

This clonotype turned up a few times. This chain joins TRBV7-9 and TRBJ1-4; D is possibly TRBD1 (5 bases). The V end was cut by 8 bases, the J end by 4 bases, with 14 bases between. This CDR3 spans 14 amino acids. CDR1 and CDR2 (germline): SEHNR, FQNEAQ (reference sequence). The CDR3 sequence is CASGSAGFNEKLFF. The CDR3 region has the DNA TGTGCCAGCGGTTCGGCAGGGTTTAATGAAAAACTGTTTTTT.

In its sample, this clonotype was seen a few times. This chain joins TRBV7-9 and TRBJ1-3; D is undetermined. V was cut by 4 bases and J by 0 bases, with 10 bases left in between. Germline CDR1 SEHNR, CDR2 FQNEAQ (reference sequence). There are 15 residues in the CDR3. The CDR3 loop reads CASSSGIYSGNTIYF. CDR3 in DNA: TGTGCCAGCAGCTCCGGGATCTACTCTGGAAACACCATATATTTT. The complete variable domain, with remaining parts taken from reference TRBV7-9 and TRBJ1-3, reads DTGVSQNPRHKITKRGQNVTFRCDPISEHNRLYWYRQTLGQGPEFLTYFQNEAQLEKSRLLSDRFSAERPKGSFSTLEIQRTEQGDSAMYLCASSSGIYSGNTIYFGEGSWLTVV.

This clonotype was detected only a few times. This chain joins TRBV7-8 and TRBJ1-1, with no clear D. The CDR3 has 13 residues. CDR1 is SGHVS and CDR2 is FQNEAQ in the germline V gene. V gave up 3 bases and J gave up 8 bases, with 13 bases separating them. The CDR3 is CASSFDRASEAFF. CDR3 nucleotides: TGTGCCAGCAGCTTTGACCGGGCCTCAGAAGCTTTCTTT.

This chain joins TRBV2 and TRBJ2-7; 9 nucleotides line up with TRBD2. CDR3 length: 16 residues. Germline CDR1 and CDR2: SNHLY and FYNNEI. Losses at the gene ends were 8 bases for V and 6 bases for J; bases not matched to a gene: 17. CDR3 bases: TGTGCCAGCGTCCAAGATGCGGGAGGGGTTCTTGGCGAGCAGTACTTC. Residues: CASVQDAGGVLGEQYF.

The chain combines TRBV7-2 with TRBJ1-3, with a possible D match to TRBD1 (6 bases). The germline V gene encodes CDR1 SGHTA and CDR2 FQGNSA. CDR3 length equals 15 residues. V was pared by 6 bases and J by 1 base, with 13 bases between. The CDR3 reads CASRQQGSSGNTIYF. The CDR3 nucleotides are TGTGCCAGCAGGCAACAGGGTTCTTCTGGAAACACCATATATTTT.

This clonotype was seen only a few times. The gene calls are TRBV7-2 and TRBJ2-5; TRBD2 matches 8 bases. Losses at the gene ends were 0 bases for V and 6 bases for J; bases not matched to a gene: 15. The CDR3 extends over 18 amino acids. Looked up from germline, CDR1 is SGHTA and CDR2 is FQGNSA. The CDR3 region has the DNA TGTGCCAGCAGCTTAGCCCGGTTTGGGGCGGGAGGTTCGAAGACCCAGTACTTC. The encoded protein is CASSLARFGAGGSKTQYF. The full variable domain, with the rest looked up from reference TRBV7-2 and TRBJ2-5, is GAGVSQSPSNKVTEKGKDVELRCDPISGHTALYWYRQSLGQGLEFLIYFQGNSAPDKSGLPSDRFSAERTGGSVSTLTIQRTQQEDSAVYLCASSLARFGAGGSKTQYFGPGTRLLVL.

This clonotype showed up just a few times. CDR3 nucleotide sequence: TGTGCCAGCAGTGAGTGGGGTGGCAATCAGCCCCAGCATTTT. Translation: CASSEWGGNQPQHF. The chain joins TRBV6-1 to TRBJ1-5; D gene uncertain. Trimming took 3 bases from V and 2 from J, leaving 8 bases between them. This CDR3 is built from 14 residues. Germline loops: CDR1 MNHNS, CDR2 SASEGT.

This clonotype has just a few counts. In nucleotides, the CDR3 is TGTGCCAGCAGCGCCCGGGACAGTTCTAACTATGGCTACACCTTC. Translated, it gives CASSARDSSNYGYTF. V is TRBV7-6 and J is TRBJ1-2, with 7 positions matching TRBD1. Trimming cost V 5 bases and J 0 bases; bases outside gene matches: 6. Germline V gene sequence: CDR1 SGHVS, CDR2 FNYEAQ. The CDR3 runs 15 residues.

This clonotype was picked up a small number of times. The rearrangement links TRBV7-2 to TRBJ2-1; D not resolved. Germline-derived CDR1 and CDR2 are SGHTA and FQGNSA. The V end was cut by 1 base, the J end by 6 bases, with 13 bases between. The CDR3 has 15 amino acids. Here the CDR3 reads CASSLVAMFGNEQFF. The DNA of the CDR3 is TGTGCCAGCAGCTTAGTAGCCATGTTTGGCAATGAGCAGTTCTTC.

The chain links TRBV7-2 to TRBJ2-3; possibly TRBD2 for D (5 bases). The CDR3 runs to 14 residues. The V gene lost 3 bases and the J gene lost 2 bases, with 9 bases spanning the gap. The germline gives CDR1 SGHTA, CDR2 FQGNSA. The CDR3 bases are TGTGCCAGCAGCTTTCCGGGGATCACAGATACGCAGTATTTT. Its translation: CASSFPGITDTQYF.

This clonotype was observed a handful of times. The rearrangement joins TRBV7-2 to TRBJ2-2; D possibly corresponds to TRBD1 (5 bases). Trimming took off 5 bases at V and 3 bases at J, with 16 bases between the two ends. The length of the CDR3 is 16 residues. CDR1 and CDR2 (germline): SGHTA, FQGNSA. The CDR3 protein is CASSLTGASDTGELFF. CDR3 nucleotides: TGTGCCAGCAGCCTAACTGGGGCGTCGGACACCGGGGAGCTGTTTTTT.

This clonotype occurred a few times. The chain links TRBV5-1 to TRBJ2-3; D might be TRBD2 (6 bases). Between the trimmed V and J ends, which lost 0 bases and 5 bases, there was a span of 10 bases. Germline loops: CDR1 SGHRS, CDR2 YFSETQ. The CDR3 is 14 amino acids. DNA for the CDR3: TGCGCCAGCAGCTTGGAAGGAGGGGAAGATACGCAGTATTTT. It yields the protein CASSLEGGEDTQYF. The full variable domain, rest sourced from reference TRBV5-1 and TRBJ2-3, is KAGVTQTPRYLIKTRGQQVTLSCSPISGHRSVSWYQQTPGQGLQFLFEYFSETQRNKGNFPGRFSGRQFSNSRSEMNVSTLELGDSALYLCASSLEGGEDTQYFGPGTRLTVL.

A few counts support this clonotype. The rearrangement uses TRBV6-1 and TRBJ1-6; TRBD1 matches 9 bases. Germline loops: CDR1 MNHNS, CDR2 SASEGT. The V and J ends lost 6 bases and 8 bases, in that order; junction bases with no gene match: 5. The CDR3 covers 14 residues. The CDR3 DNA reads TGTGCCAGCAGCAACCGGGACAGGGATTCACCCCTCCACTTT. This codes for CASSNRDRDSPLHF.

The rearrangement uses TRBV5-4 and TRBJ1-2, with 7 positions matching TRBD1. This CDR3 has 15 amino acids. J lost 4 bases, V lost 4 bases, and 10 bases had no gene match. In germline, CDR1 is SGHNT, CDR2 YYREEE (reference sequence). CDR3 in DNA: TGTGCCAGCAGCCGATCGACAGGGTCTAGCTATGGCTACACCTTC. Residues: CASSRSTGSSYGYTF.

This chain joins TRBV5-1 and TRBJ1-2; D not certain. Trimming removed 0 bases at V and 1 base at J, with 16 bases between. The CDR3 length is 17 residues. Per germline, CDR1 SGHRS and CDR2 YFSETQ. For the CDR3, the DNA is TGCGCCAGCAGCTTGGTGTATGAGACGGCTCTTAACTATGGCTACACCTTC. Protein product: CASSLVYETALNYGYTF.

The chain couples TRBV2 to TRBJ2-7, with D perhaps assigned TRBD1 or TRBD2 (5 bases each). V was pared by 4 bases and J by 5 bases, with 18 bases between. Germline-derived CDR1 and CDR2 are SNHLY and FYNNEI. This CDR3 comprises 15 residues. Here the CDR3 DNA reads TGTGCCAGCAGTGTTTTGGGACCCGGTACCCACGAGCAGTACTTC. Amino acid sequence: CASSVLGPGTHEQYF. The whole variable domain, filled in from reference TRBV2 and TRBJ2-7, reads EPEVTQTPSHQVTQMGQEVILRCVPISNHLYFYWYRQILGQKVEFLVSFYNNEISEKSEIFDDQFSVERPDGSNFTLKIRSTKLEDSAMYFCASSVLGPGTHEQYFGPGTRLTVT.

The rearrangement links TRBV19 to TRBJ2-7, with D possibly TRBD2 on 5 matching bases. From germline, CDR1 is LNHDA and CDR2 SQIVND (reference sequence). V was trimmed by 7 bases and J by 6 bases, leaving 13 bases between them. This CDR3 has 12 residues. CDR3 residues: CASMGYEGEQYF. The CDR3 bases are TGTGCCAGTATGGGATACGAGGGCGAGCAGTACTTC.

A remark on this clonotype: Sequence at one end of the junction differs from germline and may be a read error. The chain joins TRBV5-3 to TRBJ2-7; the match to TRBD1 covers 10 bases. TRBV5-3 is an ORF, and what it does is uncertain. The CDR3 loop spans 15 amino acids. The CDR3 nucleotides are TGTGCCAGCAGCTTGGGGGGGACAGGGGACTACGAGCAGTACTTC. It yields the protein CASSLGGTGDYEQYF.

This clonotype appeared a few times. The genes are TRBV7-9 and TRBJ1-1; a possible D gene is TRBD1 (5 bases). V dropped 4 bases and J dropped 8 bases, with 11 bases sitting between them. Per the germline V gene, CDR1 is SEHNR and CDR2 is FQNEAQ (reference sequence). The CDR3 sequence is 12 residues long. The CDR3 loop is CASSSGAAEAFF. The CDR3 DNA follows: TGTGCCAGCAGCTCCGGGGCGGCCGAAGCTTTCTTT.

This clonotype was seen a few times. This chain joins TRBV6-1 and TRBJ2-6; 8 nucleotides agree with TRBD1. With 4 bases clipped from V and 0 bases from J, the junction kept 8 bases outside the gene matches. The CDR3 covers 18 residues. Germline V gives CDR1 MNHNS, CDR2 SASEGT. CDR3 protein: CASSVTDRAGSGANVLTF. CDR3 DNA sequence: TGTGCCAGCAGTGTGACGGACAGGGCGGGCTCTGGGGCCAACGTCCTGACTTTC.

The rearrangement uses TRBV7-2 and TRBJ2-1, with 10 positions matching TRBD1. V trimming: 5 bases; J trimming: 1 base; junction bases outside the gene matches: 5. The germline V gene has CDR1 SGHTA and CDR2 FQGNSA. The CDR3 is made up of 16 amino acids. The CDR3 spells CASSRQGASSYNEQFF. CDR3 sequence (DNA): TGTGCCAGCAGCCGACAGGGGGCCTCGTCCTACAATGAGCAGTTCTTC.

The rearrangement joins TRBV19 to TRBJ1-1; no reliable D call. CDR3 length: 15 residues. V was clipped by 5 bases and J by 0 bases, with 13 bases between them. Germline CDR1 and CDR2: LNHDA and SQIVND (reference sequence). The CDR3 reads CASSPPGSLNTEAFF. Here the CDR3 DNA reads TGTGCCAGTAGTCCCCCCGGCAGTTTGAACACTGAAGCTTTCTTT.

This clonotype was picked up many times. The chain joins TRBV7-2 to TRBJ2-1; 14 nucleotides match TRBD2. CDR3 length: 14 amino acids. V gave up 6 bases and J gave up 9 bases; unmatched junction bases: 4. The germline gives CDR1 SGHTA, CDR2 FQGNSA. The CDR3 spells CASSKGLAGVEQFF. CDR3 coding DNA: TGTGCCAGCAGTAAGGGACTAGCGGGAGTTGAGCAGTTCTTC.